A single T cell receptor beta chain is shown here with its context. The data belong to a study of blood T cells in healthy people across ages. Germline CDR1 SNHLY, CDR2 FYNNEI. The CDR3 extends over 12 amino acids. Then a second PCR, running roughly 7 to 11 cycles, was carried out with a sample-barcoded 5' primer and a J-beta primer mix. One entry per CDR3 protein results from TCRdb running MiXCR on the 5' RACE reads. Among roughly 1.9 million distinct CDR3 sequences listed, about 39% were seen once. Each sample gave at least 6.5 million isolated PBMCs. With each sample, at least 5 micrograms of total RNA were extracted.

The sequence was obtained from a human donor in good health. Sequenced material: blood. V and J are TRBV2 and TRBJ2-7; a possible D gene is TRBD2 (5 bases). The J call may be mistaken, given a closer DNA end match to TRBJ2-5. The CDR3 DNA is TGTGCCAGCAGGGACTTAGAAGAGACCCAGTACTTC. It specifies CASRDLEETQYF.